This passage covers 21 T cell receptor beta chains from one sample sequenced in a study of blood T cell repertoires in COVID-19 (TCRdb year 2020). The library was prepared using the immunoSEQ multiplex PCR assay. Sourced from immuneACCESS, this table was stored by TCRdb with only in-frame sequences that have V and J called. A share of the clones is absent; for the studies checked, an unresolved V gene accounts for under half, and the remainder has no known explanation. The table for this sample lists about 150,000 clones; under 85% of them were counted only once. In total, the top ten clones hold 0.55% to 0.75% of the sample. The sequencing input was peripheral blood. Receptor source: a man in his sixties with COVID-19, enrolled during active disease.

The chain recombines TRBV11-3 with TRBJ2-2; TRBD2 matches 8 bases. The CDR3 length is 15 residues. V was clipped by 5 bases and J by 5 bases; unmatched bases: 7. Germline-derived CDR1 and CDR2 are SGHNT and YENEEA. CDR3 bases: TGTGCCAGCAGCGTAAGGACTAGCTGGACCGGGGAGCTGTTTTTT. Residues: CASSVRTSWTGELFF. The variable domain in full, completed from reference TRBV11-3 and TRBJ2-2, reads EAGVVQSPRYKIIEKKQPVAFWCNPISGHNTLYWYLQNLGQGPELLIRYENEEAVDDSQLPKDRFSAERLKGVDSTLKIQPAELGDSAVYLCASSVRTSWTGELFFGEGSRLTVL.

The CDR3 DNA follows: TGTGCCAGCAGTGAATATGGCTGGTTTGGCGGGGAGACCCAGTACTTC. This codes for CASSEYGWFGGETQYF. V usage is TRBV25-1 and J usage is TRBJ2-5; tentatively, D is TRBD2 (5 bases). The germline V gene has CDR1 MGHDK and CDR2 SYGVNS. CDR3 length: 16 amino acids. V lost 0 bases, J lost 5 bases, and 16 bases lay in between.

This chain connects TRBV2 to TRBJ1-2; D ambiguous. The germline V gene encodes CDR1 SNHLY and CDR2 FYNNEI. V lost 10 bases and J 4 bases, leaving 16 bases between the germline ends. The CDR3 runs to 13 residues. In DNA, the CDR3 is TGTGCCATCAGGACTGGTGGTGCCTATGGCTACACCTTC. Amino acids: CAIRTGGAYGYTF.

This rearrangement joins TRBV27 to TRBJ2-3; the match to TRBD1 covers 7 bases. Looked up from germline, CDR1 is MNHEY and CDR2 is SMNVEV (reference sequence). CDR3 length: 13 residues. V was clipped by 8 bases and J by 2 bases; unmatched bases: 4. CDR3 nucleotide sequence: TGTGCCAGCCGGGGACAGCTCACAGATACGCAGTATTTT. Protein product: CASRGQLTDTQYF.

The CDR3 DNA reads TGTGCCAGTAGTAGAAGCAACAGGGGGCGTCGAACCGGGGAGCTGTTTTTT. Residues: CASSRSNRGRRTGELFF. The chain carries TRBV19 and TRBJ2-2, with TRBD1 identical over 9 bases. This CDR3 is 17 amino acids long. The trim removed 4 bases at V and 5 bases at J, leaving 11 bases unmatched. The germline gives CDR1 LNHDA, CDR2 SQIVND (reference sequence). Together with reference TRBV19 and TRBJ2-2, the CDR3 gives the full variable domain: DGGITQSPKYLFRKEGQNVTLSCEQNLNHDAMYWYRQDPGQGLRLIYYSQIVNDFQKGDIAEGYSVSREKKESFPLTVTSAQKNPTAFYLCASSRSNRGRRTGELFFGEGSRLTVL.

The rearrangement uses TRBV20-1 and TRBJ1-1, with a possible D match to TRBD1 (5 bases). The germline gives CDR1 DFQATT, CDR2 SNEGSKA (reference sequence). The CDR3 runs 11 residues. Here the CDR3 DNA reads TGCAGGGGGGGTACCCCGGGTGAAGCTTTCTTT. It specifies CRGGTPGEAFF.

The chain employs TRBV7-2 and TRBJ2-7, with D unresolved. Germline V lookup: CDR1 SGHTA, CDR2 FQGNSA. The V and J ends lost 0 bases and 0 bases respectively, with 6 bases between them. The CDR3 extends over 14 amino acids. CDR3 coding DNA: TGTGCCAGCAGCTTAGCCTCTATCTCCTACGAGCAGTACTTC. It is translated as CASSLASISYEQYF.

In this sample, this clone turned up a few times. The chain carries TRBV7-2 and TRBJ1-1; D ambiguous. V was pared by 1 base and J by 2 bases, with 8 bases between. The CDR3 totals 14 residues. In germline, CDR1 is SGHTA, CDR2 FQGNSA. CDR3 in DNA: TGTGCCAGCAGCTTAGATTACAGAAACACTGAAGCTTTCTTT. Residues: CASSLDYRNTEAFF.

The chain links TRBV16 to TRBJ2-6; 7 bases match TRBD1. Germline CDR1 is KGHSY and CDR2 is FQNENV. With V trimmed by 4 bases and J by 4 bases, 7 bases remained unmatched. There are 16 residues in the CDR3. In DNA, the CDR3 is TGTGCCAGCAGCCCGAACAGGGGTGGCGGGGCCAACGTCCTGACTTTC. Translated, it gives CASSPNRGGGANVLTF.

This CDR3 reads CASSRQSSYGYTF. CDR3 DNA sequence: TGTGCCAGCAGCAGACAGTCGTCCTATGGCTACACCTTC. This sequence joins TRBV11-2 and TRBJ1-2; possible D gene TRBD1, 5 bases. The CDR3 is made up of 13 amino acids. Germline lookup yields CDR1 SGHAT and CDR2 FQNNGV. The V end lost 5 bases, the J end lost 4 bases, and 11 bases lay between the germline ends.

The J gene is TRBJ1-1, the V gene TRBV9, with 7 positions matching TRBD1. The CDR3 is 14 residues long. CDR1 is SGDLS and CDR2 is YYNGEE in the germline V gene. With 3 bases clipped from V and 3 bases from J, the junction kept 5 bases outside the gene matches. In nucleotides, the CDR3 is TGTGCCAGCAGCGGGACAGGCGCCTACACTGAAGCTTTCTTT. It encodes CASSGTGAYTEAFF.

This chain joins TRBV3-1 (or the pseudogene TRBV3-2) and TRBJ1-1; unclear D gene. The ends were cut back, 2 bases at V and 7 bases at J, with 5 bases in the middle. The CDR3 loop spans 11 amino acids. Germline loops: CDR1 LGHDT, CDR2 YNNKEL (reference sequence). The CDR3 reads CASSQSHEAFF. The DNA for the CDR3 is TGTGCCAGCAGCCAATCACATGAAGCTTTCTTT.

The chain has TRBV27 and TRBJ1-2; TRBD1 agrees at 10 bases. Trimming removed 5 bases from V and 8 bases from J; junction bases left unmatched: 8. The germline V gene encodes CDR1 MNHEY and CDR2 SMNVEV (reference sequence). This CDR3 is 14 amino acids long. CDR3 nucleotide sequence: TGTGCCAGCAGTCCCCACGGGACAGGGGAGGGCTACACCTTC. It encodes CASSPHGTGEGYTF.

This clone was counted only a few times. The rearrangement uses TRBV4-1 and TRBJ1-2; 12 bases map to TRBD1. The CDR3 has 16 residues. Germline assignment: CDR1 MGHRA and CDR2 YSYEKL. V was pared by 3 bases and J by 8 bases, with 10 bases of the junction left unmatched. CDR3 nucleotide sequence: TGCGCCAGCAGCCACGTCCGGGACAGGGGGCTGGGGGGCTACACCTTC. Protein: CASSHVRDRGLGGYTF.

This chain links TRBV3-1 (or the pseudogene TRBV3-2) with TRBJ1-6; D perhaps matches TRBD1 (5 bases). Trimming left V 3 bases short and J 5 bases short, with 8 bases between. Germline CDR1 LGHDT, CDR2 YNNKEL (reference sequence). The CDR3 runs to 14 residues. CDR3 loop: CASSQGLNNSPLHF. In DNA, the CDR3 is TGTGCCAGCAGCCAGGGACTGAATAATTCACCCCTCCACTTT.

The chain employs TRBV20-1 and TRBJ1-2; 7 bases match TRBD1. Trimming cost V 3 bases and J 7 bases; bases outside gene matches: 14. The CDR3 covers 15 residues. From germline, CDR1 is DFQATT and CDR2 SNEGSKA (reference sequence). The CDR3 protein is CSASILGRGSAGYTF. The CDR3 bases are TGCAGTGCTAGTATTTTGGGCAGGGGGAGCGCTGGCTACACCTTC.

The genes are TRBV27 and TRBJ1-4; TRBD1 matches 10 bases. V shed 6 bases, J shed 5 bases, and the junction held 9 bases outside the gene matches. This CDR3 comprises 16 residues. Germline CDR1 reads MNHEY; CDR2 reads SMNVEV (reference sequence). CDR3 coding DNA: TGTGCCAGCAGGATAAGGGTGGGACAGGGGAATGAAAAACTGTTTTTT. Amino acid sequence: CASRIRVGQGNEKLFF.

This chain connects TRBV5-8 to TRBJ1-6; TRBD1 matches 10 bases. The V segment lost 6 bases and the J segment 8 bases; nucleotides outside the gene matches: 8. Germline V CDR1 and CDR2: SGHTS, YDEGEE. The CDR3 is made up of 15 amino acids. The CDR3 DNA follows: TGTGCCAGCACCCTCGGACAGGGGGTTCATTCACCCCTCCACTTT. Residues: CASTLGQGVHSPLHF.

J is TRBJ1-2 and V is TRBV14, with D perhaps matching TRBD1 (5 bases). Trimming cost V 3 bases and J 8 bases, with 19 bases left between them. This CDR3 contains 15 residues. The germline V gene has CDR1 SGHDN and CDR2 FVKESK. CDR3: CASSQLPGTSVGYTF. The CDR3, as DNA: TGTGCCAGCAGCCAGCTCCCCGGGACTTCGGTGGGCTACACCTTC. Filled out from reference TRBV14 and TRBJ1-2, the complete variable domain reads EAGVTQFPSHSVIEKGQTVTLRCDPISGHDNLYWYRRVMGKEIKFLLHFVKESKQDESGMPNNRFLAERTGGTYSTLKVQPAELEDSGVYFCASSQLPGTSVGYTFGSGTRLTVV.

This clone was counted once. The chain carries TRBV7-9 and TRBJ1-6; 10 positions agree with TRBD1. Germline assignment: CDR1 SEHNR and CDR2 FQNEAQ (reference sequence). Germline trimming cut 5 bases from V and 7 bases from J; bases unmatched to any gene: 5. CDR3 length: 15 amino acids. The DNA for the CDR3 is TGTGCCAGCAGCGACGGGACAGGGGCAAATTCACCCCTCCACTTT. It is translated as CASSDGTGANSPLHF.

This clone was recorded once. The V and J genes are TRBV5-1 and TRBJ2-7, with 9 positions matching TRBD1. Germline trimming cut 5 bases from V and 3 bases from J; bases unmatched to any gene: 6. The CDR3 length is 14 residues. Germline V gives CDR1 SGHRS, CDR2 YFSETQ. For the CDR3, the DNA is TGCGCCAGCAGTTACGGGACAGGGAGCTACGAGCAGTACTTC. This codes for CASSYGTGSYEQYF.